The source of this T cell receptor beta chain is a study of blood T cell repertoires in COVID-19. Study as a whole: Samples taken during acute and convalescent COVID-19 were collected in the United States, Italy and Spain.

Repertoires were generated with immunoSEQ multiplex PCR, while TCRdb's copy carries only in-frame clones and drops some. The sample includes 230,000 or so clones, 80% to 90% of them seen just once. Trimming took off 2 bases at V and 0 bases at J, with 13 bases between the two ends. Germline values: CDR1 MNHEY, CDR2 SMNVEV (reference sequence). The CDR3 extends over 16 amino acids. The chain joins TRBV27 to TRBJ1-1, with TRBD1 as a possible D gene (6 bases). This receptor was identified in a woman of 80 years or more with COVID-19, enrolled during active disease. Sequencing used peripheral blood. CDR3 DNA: TGTGCCAGCAGTTTAGGGCGAGGACAGATGAACACTGAAGCTTTCTTT. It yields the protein CASSLGRGQMNTEAFF.